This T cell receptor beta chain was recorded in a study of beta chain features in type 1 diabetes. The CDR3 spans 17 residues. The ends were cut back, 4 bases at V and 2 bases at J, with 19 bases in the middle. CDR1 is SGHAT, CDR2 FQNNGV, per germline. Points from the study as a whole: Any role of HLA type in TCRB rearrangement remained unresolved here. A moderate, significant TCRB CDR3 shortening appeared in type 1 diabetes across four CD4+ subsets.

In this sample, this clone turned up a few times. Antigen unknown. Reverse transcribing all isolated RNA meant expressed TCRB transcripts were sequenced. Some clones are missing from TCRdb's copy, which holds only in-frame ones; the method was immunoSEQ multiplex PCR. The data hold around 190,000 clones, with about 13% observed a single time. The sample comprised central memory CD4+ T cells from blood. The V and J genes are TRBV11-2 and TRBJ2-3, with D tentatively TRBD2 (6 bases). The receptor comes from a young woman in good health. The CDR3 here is CASSSSLARSPTDTQYF. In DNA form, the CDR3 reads TGTGCCAGCAGCTCCAGTCTAGCGAGAAGCCCCACAGATACGCAGTATTTT.